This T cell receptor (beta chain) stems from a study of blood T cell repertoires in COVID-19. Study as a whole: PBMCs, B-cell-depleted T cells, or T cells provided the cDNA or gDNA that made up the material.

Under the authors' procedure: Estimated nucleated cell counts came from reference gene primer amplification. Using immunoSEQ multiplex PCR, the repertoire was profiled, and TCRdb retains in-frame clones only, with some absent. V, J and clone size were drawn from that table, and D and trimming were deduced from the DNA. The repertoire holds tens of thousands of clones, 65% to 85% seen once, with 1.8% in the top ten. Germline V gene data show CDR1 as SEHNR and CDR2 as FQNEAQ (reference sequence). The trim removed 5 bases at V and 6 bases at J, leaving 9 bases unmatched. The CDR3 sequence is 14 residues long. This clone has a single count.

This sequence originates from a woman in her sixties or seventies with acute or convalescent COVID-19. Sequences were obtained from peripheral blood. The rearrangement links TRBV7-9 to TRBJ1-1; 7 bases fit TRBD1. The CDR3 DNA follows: TGTGCCAGCAGCCCCAGCAGGGGGAATTCTGAAGCTTTCTTT. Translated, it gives CASSPSRGNSEAFF.